The 30 T cell receptor beta chains below come from one sample, sequenced in a study of blood T cell repertoires in COVID-19. Only in-frame clones appear in the TCRdb table, and some are missing; sequencing was by immunoSEQ multiplex PCR. The sample contains 150,000 to 200,000 clones, over 75% of which appear only once. The specimen sequenced was PBMCs or T cells enriched from blood (not recorded which). These TCRs come from a man between 45 and 60 years old who had recovered from COVID-19.

This chain connects TRBV28 to TRBJ2-7; possibly TRBD2 for D (5 bases). Germline CDR1 MDHEN, CDR2 SYDVKM. V was clipped by 1 base and J by 3 bases, with 10 bases between them. The CDR3 consists of 14 residues. The CDR3 loop is CASSLSLGIYEQYF. Here the CDR3 DNA reads TGTGCCAGCAGTTTATCTCTCGGGATCTACGAGCAGTACTTC. Combining the CDR3 with reference TRBV28 and TRBJ2-7 gives the whole variable domain DVKVTQSSRYLVKRTGEKVFLECVQDMDHENMFWYRQDPGLGLRLIYFSYDVKMKEKGDIPEGYSVSREKKERFSLILESASTNQTSMYLCASSLSLGIYEQYFGPGTRLTVT.

The chain couples TRBV19 to TRBJ1-1; no definite D call. This CDR3 comprises 14 residues. The germline V and J ends were trimmed by 2 bases and 4 bases, with 11 bases remaining between them. Germline CDR1 LNHDA, CDR2 SQIVND (reference sequence). The CDR3 loop is CASSISAGSTEAFF. The CDR3 DNA follows: TGTGCCAGTAGTATATCGGCGGGGAGCACTGAAGCTTTCTTT.

A remark on this clone: The sample carries other DNA sequences with the same CDR3. This chain links TRBV3-1 (or the pseudogene TRBV3-2) with TRBJ2-7, with TRBD1 matching over 9 bases. In germline, CDR1 is LGHDT, CDR2 YNNKEL (reference sequence). V lost 3 bases and J lost 2; bases outside the gene matches: 5. The CDR3 is 15 residues long. Here the CDR3 reads CASSQTGTGTYEQYF. In nucleotides, the CDR3 is TGTGCCAGCAGCCAGACCGGGACAGGGACCTACGAGCAGTACTTC.

The chain is built from TRBV16 and TRBJ2-1, with TRBD2 as a possible D gene (6 bases). The CDR3 extends over 13 amino acids. Deletions cut 4 bases from V and 6 bases from J, with 10 bases between. CDR1 is KGHSY, CDR2 FQNENV, per germline. CDR3 protein: CASSPDGGNEQFF. The CDR3 DNA reads as TGTGCCAGCAGCCCCGACGGGGGCAATGAGCAGTTCTTC.

The chain uses TRBV5-1 and TRBJ1-3, with D hard to call. From germline, CDR1 is SGHRS and CDR2 YFSETQ. The V end lost 2 bases, the J end lost 1 base, and 10 bases lay between the germline ends. This CDR3 has 15 residues. The CDR3 here is CASSLGGNSGNTIYF. DNA of the CDR3: TGCGCCAGCAGCTTAGGAGGAAATTCTGGAAACACCATATATTTT.

This chain connects TRBV6-5 to TRBJ2-1; weak D call: TRBD2 (7 bases). CDR1 is MNHEY, CDR2 SVGAGI, per germline. The CDR3 totals 13 residues. Trimming cost V 10 bases and J 7 bases, with 17 bases left between them. The CDR3 loop is CATLGGRWNEQFF. DNA of the CDR3: TGTGCCACCTTGGGGGGGCGATGGAATGAGCAGTTCTTC.

The V and J genes are TRBV18 and TRBJ1-4, with D maybe TRBD1 (6 bases). From germline, CDR1 is KGHSH and CDR2 LQKENI. V gave up 5 bases and J gave up 2 bases, with 12 bases separating them. The CDR3 loop spans 15 amino acids. Written as DNA, the CDR3 is TGTGCCAGCTCAGAGAGGACAGCTACTAATGAAAAACTGTTTTTT. This translates into CASSERTATNEKLFF. The full variable domain, with the rest looked up from reference TRBV18 and TRBJ1-4, is NAGVMQNPRHLVRRRGQEARLRCSPMKGHSHVYWYRQLPEEGLKFMVYLQKENIIDESGMPKERFSAEFPKEGPSILRIQQVVRGDSAAYFCASSERTATNEKLFFGSGTQLSVL.

This clone is a singleton in its sample. The rearrangement uses TRBV7-3 and TRBJ1-5, with D uncertain. Per the germline V gene, CDR1 is SGHTA and CDR2 is FQGTGA. V lost 5 bases, J lost 7 bases, and 12 bases lay in between. CDR3 length: 13 residues. Here the CDR3 reads CASSPSVAQPQHF. The CDR3 coding sequence is TGTGCCAGCAGCCCCTCGGTTGCGCAGCCCCAGCATTTT. Full variable domain (rest looked up from reference TRBV7-3 and TRBJ1-5): GAGVSQTPSNKVTEKGKYVELRCDPISGHTALYWYRQSLGQGPEFLIYFQGTGAADDSGLPNDRFFAVRPEGSVSTLKIQRTERGDSAVYLCASSPSVAQPQHFGDGTRLSIL.

This sequence joins TRBV5-1 and TRBJ1-1; D might be TRBD1 (5 bases). There are 14 residues in the CDR3. Trimming removed 0 bases at V and 2 bases at J, with 8 bases between. Germline V lookup: CDR1 SGHRS, CDR2 YFSETQ. This CDR3 reads CASSLVGPNTEAFF. Here the CDR3 DNA reads TGCGCCAGCAGCTTGGTGGGGCCTAACACTGAAGCTTTCTTT.

This chain links TRBV5-1 with TRBJ2-3; the D is unclear. CDR3 size: 16 residues. Germline V gene lookup returns CDR1 SGHRS and CDR2 YFSETQ. V lost 3 bases, J lost 0 bases, and 14 bases lay in between. CDR3 bases: TGCGCCAGCAGCTCCAACCCGGCGAGGAGCACAGATACGCAGTATTTT. Protein product: CASSSNPARSTDTQYF.

This clone occurred once. J is TRBJ1-3 and V is TRBV7-2, with D possibly TRBD1 on 5 matching bases. The CDR3 consists of 16 residues. V was clipped by 2 bases and J by 1 base, with 12 bases between them. CDR1 SGHTA and CDR2 FQGNSA come from the germline V gene. As DNA, the CDR3 is TGTGCCAGCAGCTTAATGGGGGGTATTTCTGGAAACACCATATATTTT. Protein: CASSLMGGISGNTIYF. Complete variable domain (other parts from reference TRBV7-2 and TRBJ1-3): GAGVSQSPSNKVTEKGKDVELRCDPISGHTALYWYRQSLGQGLEFLIYFQGNSAPDKSGLPSDRFSAERTGGSVSTLTIQRTQQEDSAVYLCASSLMGGISGNTIYFGEGSWLTVV.

The chain joins TRBV11-2 to TRBJ2-3, with D unresolved. The CDR3 spans 12 residues. In germline, CDR1 is SGHAT, CDR2 FQNNGV. V was trimmed by 5 bases and J by 2 bases, leaving 5 bases between them. The CDR3 spells CASSRYTDTQYF. As DNA, the CDR3 is TGTGCCAGCAGCCGGTACACAGATACGCAGTATTTT.

The rearrangement joins TRBV29-1 to TRBJ1-1; TRBD1 agrees at 7 bases. Looked up from germline, CDR1 is SQVTM and CDR2 is ANQGSEA. This CDR3 is 16 amino acids long. J gave up 1 base and V 2 bases, and 10 bases lay outside the gene matches. CDR3 residues: CSVERMPGGKNTEAFF. In DNA form, the CDR3 reads TGCAGCGTTGAAAGGATGCCAGGGGGGAAGAACACTGAAGCTTTCTTT. The whole variable domain, remainder taken from reference TRBV29-1 and TRBJ1-1, is SAVISQKPSRDICQRGTSLTIQCQVDSQVTMMFWYRQQPGQSLTLIATANQGSEATYESGFVIDKFPISRPNLTFSTLTVSNMSPEDSSIYLCSVERMPGGKNTEAFFGQGTRLTVV.

This rearrangement joins TRBV18 to TRBJ1-2; 8 bases line up with TRBD1. The ends lost 0 bases at V and 4 bases at J; junction bases unmatched: 7. The CDR3 has 16 amino acids. CDR1 and CDR2 from the germline V gene are KGHSH and LQKENI. The CDR3 loop is CASSPPESGGIYGYTF. The CDR3 region has the DNA TGTGCCAGCTCACCACCGGAGTCAGGGGGCATCTATGGCTACACCTTC. Full variable domain (rest looked up from reference TRBV18 and TRBJ1-2): NAGVMQNPRHLVRRRGQEARLRCSPMKGHSHVYWYRQLPEEGLKFMVYLQKENIIDESGMPKERFSAEFPKEGPSILRIQQVVRGDSAAYFCASSPPESGGIYGYTFGSGTRLTVV.

CDR3 DNA sequence: TGTGCCAGCAGTTACAGGGCAGGGTGGAACATTCAGTACTTC. It codes for CASSYRAGWNIQYF. The rearrangement uses TRBV6-5 and TRBJ2-4; D possibly corresponds to TRBD1 (5 bases). The ends were cut back, 2 bases at V and 7 bases at J, with 12 bases in the middle. The CDR3 is made up of 14 amino acids. Germline V gene sequence: CDR1 MNHEY, CDR2 SVGAGI.

DNA for the CDR3: TGTGCCAGCAGCTTGGACATTGGAAACACCATATATTTT. Translated: CASSLDIGNTIYF. The chain carries TRBV5-8 and TRBJ1-3; D gene uncertain. Deletions cut 0 bases from V and 3 bases from J, with 4 bases between. CDR3 length: 13 amino acids. Germline CDR1 SGHTS, CDR2 YDEGEE.

The chain employs TRBV28 and TRBJ2-7; D tentatively reads TRBD1 or TRBD2 (9 bases each). The CDR3 totals 19 residues. Germline CDR1 and CDR2: MDHEN and SYDVKM. V was pared by 6 bases and J by 5 bases, with 32 bases between. CDR3 DNA sequence: TGTGCCAGCAGGGGTGGGACAGGGATTTCGTCTAGCGGGACTAACGAGCAGTACTTC. Its protein is CASRGGTGISSSGTNEQYF.

This clone was detected only a few times. The gene calls are TRBV19 and TRBJ2-3; 10 bases match TRBD2. CDR3 size: 16 residues. The trim removed 6 bases at V and 0 bases at J, leaving 6 bases unmatched. Germline lookup yields CDR1 LNHDA and CDR2 SQIVND (reference sequence). In DNA, the CDR3 is TGTGCCAGTAGGTTACTAGCGGGAAGTAGCACAGATACGCAGTATTTT. It yields the protein CASRLLAGSSTDTQYF. Supplemented by reference TRBV19 and TRBJ2-3, the full variable domain reads DGGITQSPKYLFRKEGQNVTLSCEQNLNHDAMYWYRQDPGQGLRLIYYSQIVNDFQKGDIAEGYSVSREKKESFPLTVTSAQKNPTAFYLCASRLLAGSSTDTQYFGPGTRLTVL.

The chain links TRBV7-9 to TRBJ2-7, with a weak D call TRBD2 (5 bases). Germline V gene sequence: CDR1 SEHNR, CDR2 FQNEAQ (reference sequence). The CDR3 length is 13 residues. With 5 bases removed from V and 2 bases from J, the gap between germline ends came to 10 bases. The DNA of the CDR3 is TGTGCCAGCAGCCTCGAGAGGGCCTACGAGCAGTACTTC. As protein: CASSLERAYEQYF.

The gene calls are TRBV11-2 and TRBJ2-7, with TRBD1 identical over 7 bases. Trimming at V came to 7 bases and at J to 3 bases, leaving 6 bases not matched to a gene. The CDR3 is 13 residues long. CDR1 is SGHAT, CDR2 FQNNGV, per germline. CDR3 region: CASNRDRVYEQYF. CDR3 bases: TGTGCCAGCAACAGGGACAGAGTCTACGAGCAGTACTTC.

V is TRBV10-3 and J is TRBJ1-1; 10 bases agree with TRBD1. The V gene's germline CDR1 is ENHRY and CDR2 SYGVKD. The CDR3 totals 14 residues. Unmatched junction bases numbered 4, after V lost 5 bases and J lost 4 bases. CDR3 sequence reads: CAISTTGGTTEAFF. CDR3 DNA sequence: TGTGCCATCAGTACGACAGGGGGCACCACTGAAGCTTTCTTT.

The genes are TRBV19 and TRBJ1-6, with D possibly TRBD1 on 6 matching bases. The CDR3 spans 14 residues. The V end lost 5 bases, the J end lost 7 bases, and 12 bases lay between the germline ends. In germline, CDR1 is LNHDA, CDR2 SQIVND (reference sequence). CDR3 in amino acids: CASSLTGSNSPLHF. The CDR3 coding sequence is TGTGCCAGTAGTCTGACAGGCTCCAATTCACCCCTCCACTTT.

The DNA of the CDR3 is TGCGCCAGCAGCTGGCAGGGTTCCCACGAGCAGTACTTC. This gives the protein CASSWQGSHEQYF. The rearrangement uses TRBV5-1 and TRBJ2-7; D perhaps matches TRBD1 (5 bases). CDR3 length: 13 amino acids. The ends were cut back, 3 bases at V and 5 bases at J, with 12 bases in the middle. The germline V gene has CDR1 SGHRS and CDR2 YFSETQ.

The chain recombines TRBV29-1 with TRBJ2-7; 11 positions agree with TRBD2. The V gene's germline CDR1 is SQVTM and CDR2 ANQGSEA. The CDR3 is 18 residues long. The trim removed 0 bases at V and 0 bases at J, leaving 10 bases unmatched. The CDR3 bases are TGCAGCGTTGAAGATCTGGCTAGCGGGAGGTCCAGCTCCTACGAGCAGTACTTC. Its protein product is CSVEDLASGRSSSYEQYF.

V and J are TRBV15 and TRBJ2-2, with D unclear. The CDR3 covers 14 residues. Germline CDR1 reads LNHNV; CDR2 reads YYDKDF (reference sequence). Deletions cut 1 base from V and 2 bases from J, with 5 bases between. The CDR3 spells CATSRGVNTGELFF. The CDR3 DNA reads as TGTGCCACCAGCAGAGGAGTTAACACCGGGGAGCTGTTTTTT.

The J gene is TRBJ1-1, the V gene TRBV3-1 (or the pseudogene TRBV3-2), with 9 bases fitting TRBD1. The germline V gene has CDR1 LGHDT and CDR2 YNNKEL (reference sequence). V trimming: 8 bases; J trimming: 6 bases; junction bases outside the gene matches: 7. CDR3 length: 13 amino acids. CDR3 bases: TGTGCCAGCGCGGGACAGGGAGACGCTGAAGCTTTCTTT. Translation gives CASAGQGDAEAFF.

V and J are TRBV10-1 and TRBJ2-5; 10 positions match TRBD1. Germline V gives CDR1 WNHNN, CDR2 SYGVQD (reference sequence). The trim removed 9 bases at V and 4 bases at J, leaving 14 bases unmatched. The CDR3 consists of 16 residues. The CDR3 region is CARRIKTGGAGETQYF. The CDR3 nucleotides are TGCGCCAGACGGATAAAGACAGGGGGCGCCGGAGAGACCCAGTACTTC.

In regard to this clone: Different DNA sequences within this sample yield the same CDR3. The genes are TRBV5-1 and TRBJ1-2; 8 bases fit TRBD1. The CDR3 contains 14 residues. V lost 3 bases to trimming and J lost 2 bases; unmatched junction nucleotides: 3. CDR1 is SGHRS, CDR2 YFSETQ, per germline. Here the CDR3 DNA reads TGCGCCAGCAGCTCCCGGACAGGGAACTATGGCTACACCTTC. Encoded protein: CASSSRTGNYGYTF.

This sequence joins TRBV6-4 and TRBJ1-2; a possible D gene is TRBD1 (6 bases). This CDR3 contains 15 residues. Per the germline V gene, CDR1 is MRHNA and CDR2 is SNTAGT. Trimming took off 0 bases at V and 4 bases at J, with 12 bases between the two ends. The CDR3 reads CASSDSRGGFYGYTF. In DNA form, the CDR3 reads TGTGCCAGCAGTGACTCCCGAGGGGGTTTCTATGGCTACACCTTC.

The V call is TRBV25-1, the J call TRBJ2-5; 7 bases are shared with TRBD1. V lost 3 bases and J lost 4; bases outside the gene matches: 5. Germline lookup yields CDR1 MGHDK and CDR2 SYGVNS. The CDR3 spans 14 residues. For the CDR3, the DNA is TGTGCCAGCAGTGATGACACAGGGGTAGAGACCCAGTACTTC. Translated: CASSDDTGVETQYF.